The 30 T cell receptor beta chains below come from one sample, sequenced in a study of shared clonotypes between healthy human individuals. Repertoires were generated with immunoSEQ multiplex PCR, while TCRdb's copy carries only in-frame clones and drops some. The sample has about 120,000 clones, 68% seen once. Sequenced input: memory CD8+ T cells sorted from blood. Subset here: CD45RO+ cells pooled with CCR7-negative TemRA cells. Every receptor here comes from a woman in her twenties or thirties in good health.

This clone was observed a single time. A far larger clone is only one base removed, so a read error is likely. The chain is built from TRBV4-1 and TRBJ2-2; maybe TRBD2 (6 bases). Germline loops: CDR1 MGHRA, CDR2 YSYEKL. V gave up 1 base and J gave up 3 bases, with 9 bases separating them. This CDR3 is 15 amino acids long. CDR3 nucleotide sequence: TGCGCCAGCAGCCAAGCGGGAGTGGACACCGGGGAGCTGTTTTTT. It is translated as CASSQAGVDTGELFF.

The chain carries TRBV28 and TRBJ2-2, with TRBD2 as a possible D gene (5 bases). The CDR3 contains 13 residues. Germline loops: CDR1 MDHEN, CDR2 SYDVKM. The V end lost 6 bases, the J end lost 3 bases, and 8 bases lay between the germline ends. DNA for the CDR3: TGTGCCAGCAGATCTAGCTACACCGGGGAGCTGTTTTTT. Its translation: CASRSSYTGELFF.

The chain combines TRBV6-5 with TRBJ2-1; possibly TRBD1 for D (5 bases). Trimming pared 6 bases from V and 2 bases from J, leaving 8 bases between. CDR1 and CDR2 from the germline V gene are MNHEY and SVGAGI. This CDR3 spans 13 amino acids. Here the CDR3 DNA reads TGTGCCAGCAGAACAGGTACCTACAATGAGCAGTTCTTC. Protein: CASRTGTYNEQFF.

The gene calls are TRBV29-1 and TRBJ2-3; D might be TRBD2 (6 bases). The CDR3 spans 15 residues. The V gene's germline CDR1 is SQVTM and CDR2 ANQGSEA. Deletions cut 6 bases from V and 11 bases from J, with 27 bases between. The CDR3 DNA sequence: TGCAGCGTGGGGGGACTTTCAGATAGGGAGCGAGGGCAGTATTTT. This gives the protein CSVGGLSDRERGQYF.

The chain employs TRBV11-2 and TRBJ2-1; 9 nucleotides line up with TRBD2. The CDR3 loop spans 19 amino acids. V gave up 5 bases and J gave up 0 bases; unmatched junction bases: 14. Looked up from germline, CDR1 is SGHAT and CDR2 is FQNNGV. The CDR3 nucleotides read TGTGCCAGCAGCACCCCTCTGACTAGCGGTAAAAGCTCCTACAATGAGCAGTTCTTC. Translated: CASSTPLTSGKSSYNEQFF. Full variable domain (rest looked up from reference TRBV11-2 and TRBJ2-1): EAGVAQSPRYKIIEKRQSVAFWCNPISGHATLYWYQQILGQGPKLLIQFQNNGVVDDSQLPKDRFSAERLKGVDSTLKIQPAKLEDSAVYLCASSTPLTSGKSSYNEQFFGPGTRLTVL.

The J gene is TRBJ1-4, the V gene TRBV6-6; maybe TRBD1 (6 bases). The CDR3 runs to 15 residues. V was cut by 6 bases and J by 2 bases, with 13 bases left in between. Looked up from germline, CDR1 is MNHNY and CDR2 is SVGAGI (reference sequence). The CDR3 DNA follows: TGTGCCAGCAGGGATCGGACAGAGACTAATGAAAAACTGTTTTTT. Residues: CASRDRTETNEKLFF.

The rearrangement uses TRBV2 and TRBJ2-7; D is ambiguous. The V gene lost 3 bases and the J gene lost 3 bases, with 3 bases spanning the gap. CDR3 length: 11 residues. The germline V gene has CDR1 SNHLY and CDR2 FYNNEI. The CDR3 DNA is TGTGCCAGCAGTGAGGGCTACGAGCAGTACTTC. Its protein is CASSEGYEQYF.

This clone was recorded once. V and J are TRBV5-1 and TRBJ2-1; D ambiguous. Germline V gene data show CDR1 as SGHRS and CDR2 as YFSETQ. V was clipped by 4 bases and J by 9 bases, with 11 bases between them. CDR3 length: 12 amino acids. CDR3 coding DNA: TGCGCCAGCAGCGTGTTCCTGGGTGAGCAGTTCTTC. The encoded protein is CASSVFLGEQFF.

This clone was recorded only once. This chain's CDR3 is CASSLGITGTDLYEQYF. The CDR3 DNA follows: TGTGCCAGCAGTTTAGGAATAACCGGGACGGATCTCTACGAGCAGTACTTC. This sequence joins TRBV27 and TRBJ2-7, with D perhaps assigned TRBD1 or TRBD2 (5 bases each). In germline, CDR1 is MNHEY, CDR2 SMNVEV (reference sequence). CDR3 size: 17 residues. V lost 2 bases and J 3 bases, leaving 20 bases between the germline ends.

This clone was observed a few times. The rearrangement joins TRBV21-1 to TRBJ2-5; TRBD1, the table's D call, was not compared with the DNA. TRBV21-1 is shown as a pseudogene. The CDR3 is 15 amino acids. CDR3 sequence reads: CASGIQGRFQETQYF. The DNA of the CDR3 is TGTGCCAGCGGAATACAGGGTCGTTTCCAAGAGACCCAGTACTTC.

V usage is TRBV29-1 and J usage is TRBJ2-7; TRBD1 aligns across 7 bases. Germline values: CDR1 SQVTM, CDR2 ANQGSEA. The junction had 8 bases not matched to a gene; V was cut back by 0 bases and J by 6 bases. There are 14 residues in the CDR3. CDR3 in amino acids: CSVEERGRTGEQYF. CDR3 coding DNA: TGCAGCGTTGAAGAGAGAGGCAGGACAGGCGAGCAGTACTTC.

The V gene is TRBV19, the J gene TRBJ2-5; 9 nucleotides agree with TRBD1. This CDR3 contains 15 residues. The germline V gene encodes CDR1 LNHDA and CDR2 SQIVND (reference sequence). V lost 3 bases, J lost 1 base, and 3 bases stayed unmatched. CDR3 residues: CASSIGDRAQETQYF. As DNA, the CDR3 is TGTGCCAGTAGTATCGGGGACAGGGCCCAAGAGACCCAGTACTTC.

The chain joins TRBV29-1 to TRBJ2-1, with 13 nucleotides matching TRBD2. Germline V gene sequence: CDR1 SQVTM, CDR2 ANQGSEA. The V and J ends lost 6 bases and 8 bases, in that order; junction bases with no gene match: 4. This CDR3 spans 13 amino acids. The CDR3 DNA follows: TGCAGCGTGGGACTAGCGGGGCCCCATGAGCAGTTCTTC. Translated: CSVGLAGPHEQFF.

This clone occurred a few times. V usage is TRBV4-1 and J usage is TRBJ2-2; 9 positions agree with TRBD1. Germline V lookup: CDR1 MGHRA, CDR2 YSYEKL. V was pared by 1 base and J by 4 bases, with 1 base of the junction left unmatched. The CDR3 covers 15 residues. The CDR3 loop reads CASSQVTGGTGELFF. The CDR3, as DNA: TGCGCCAGCAGCCAAGTGACAGGGGGCACCGGGGAGCTGTTTTTT.

This clone showed up just a few times. The CDR3 region is CAWSAGLGEQYF. The CDR3 coding sequence is TGTGCCTGGAGTGCGGGGCTGGGGGAGCAGTACTTC. The rearrangement uses TRBV30 and TRBJ2-5; D could derive from TRBD1 or TRBD2 (5 bases each). The CDR3 extends over 12 amino acids. Germline CDR1 is GTSNPN and CDR2 is SVGIG (reference sequence). The V end was cut by 1 base, the J end by 11 bases, with 14 bases between.

This chain joins TRBV4-1 and TRBJ2-7; 10 bases align to TRBD2. The CDR3 loop spans 14 amino acids. Germline CDR1 MGHRA, CDR2 YSYEKL. Germline trimming cut 5 bases from V and 5 bases from J; bases unmatched to any gene: 6. DNA of the CDR3: TGCGCCAGCAGCACCCCTAGCGGGAGAAACGAGCAGTACTTC. Translation gives CASSTPSGRNEQYF.

This clone was counted ten times or more. Other DNA sequences in the same sample also yield this CDR3. V usage is TRBV9 and J usage is TRBJ2-2, with D unclear. Germline V gives CDR1 SGDLS, CDR2 YYNGEE. There are 13 residues in the CDR3. The V end was cut by 0 bases, the J end by 4 bases, with 4 bases between. CDR3 amino acids: CASSVGGTGELFF. The CDR3 DNA follows: TGTGCCAGCAGCGTAGGGGGCACCGGGGAGCTGTTTTTT.

The CDR3 nucleotides are TGTGCCAGCAGTGAAAGGGGACCGGGACTAGCGGGAGTTTATGAGCAGTTCTTC. Translated, it gives CASSERGPGLAGVYEQFF. This chain links TRBV25-1 with TRBJ2-1; 14 positions match TRBD2. The CDR3 extends over 18 amino acids. The V gene's germline CDR1 is MGHDK and CDR2 SYGVNS. The trim removed 2 bases at V and 8 bases at J, leaving 11 bases unmatched.

This sequence joins TRBV5-4 and TRBJ2-7; TRBD2 matches at 8 bases. This CDR3 is 14 amino acids long. V was clipped by 4 bases and J by 0 bases; unmatched bases: 3. The germline V gene encodes CDR1 SGHNT and CDR2 YYREEE (reference sequence). CDR3 nucleotide sequence: TGTGCCAGCAGCCAGAGCGGGAGCTCCTACGAGCAGTACTTC. Encoded protein: CASSQSGSSYEQYF.

This chain connects TRBV5-6 to TRBJ1-4; no definite D call. Trimming cost V 10 bases and J 14 bases, with 9 bases left between them. Germline assignment: CDR1 SGHDT and CDR2 YYEEEE. The length of the CDR3 is 8 residues. The CDR3 region has the DNA TGTGCCGGGGTAGGGCTGTTTTTT. It is translated as CAGVGLFF.

This clone was found a few times. The chain joins TRBV7-9 to TRBJ1-5, with a weak D call TRBD1 (6 bases). Looked up from germline, CDR1 is SEHNR and CDR2 is FQNEAQ (reference sequence). Trimming took off 3 bases at V and 6 bases at J, with 18 bases between the two ends. The CDR3 is 16 residues long. CDR3 amino acids: CASSLGWAGAPQPQHF. CDR3 DNA: TGTGCCAGCAGCTTGGGTTGGGCAGGGGCGCCTCAGCCCCAGCATTTT.

V usage is TRBV29-1 and J usage is TRBJ1-1; D perhaps matches TRBD1 (6 bases). Between the trimmed V and J ends, which lost 6 bases and 1 base, there was a span of 27 bases. Germline CDR1 SQVTM, CDR2 ANQGSEA. The CDR3 sequence is 18 residues long. The CDR3 sequence is CSVLRNFRQGMGNTEAFF. CDR3 in DNA: TGCAGCGTCCTCCGAAACTTTCGCCAGGGGATGGGGAACACTGAAGCTTTCTTT.

The CDR3 DNA follows: TGTGCCAGCAGCTCCATGGCGTCAGGGGAGCAGTTCTTC. Translating gives CASSSMASGEQFF. The V call is TRBV7-6, the J call TRBJ2-1, with a weak D call TRBD1 (5 bases). In germline, CDR1 is SGHVS, CDR2 FNYEAQ. With 4 bases removed from V and 10 bases from J, the gap between germline ends came to 14 bases. The CDR3 extends over 13 amino acids.

This chain links TRBV18 with TRBJ2-2; D tentatively fits TRBD1 or TRBD2 (5 bases each). The germline V and J ends were trimmed by 3 bases and 4 bases, with 12 bases remaining between them. CDR1 is KGHSH and CDR2 is LQKENI in the germline V gene. The CDR3 sequence is 15 residues long. This CDR3 reads CASSPDGGVTGELFF. In DNA form, the CDR3 reads TGTGCCAGCTCACCCGATGGGGGTGTCACCGGGGAGCTGTTTTTT.

The V call is TRBV25-1, the J call TRBJ2-3; 7 bases align to TRBD1. The CDR3 has 16 residues. CDR1 MGHDK and CDR2 SYGVNS come from the germline V gene. With V trimmed by 5 bases and J by 0 bases, 8 bases remained unmatched. CDR3 sequence (DNA): TGTGCCAGCAGTCCGCGGCAGGGGGATAGCACAGATACGCAGTATTTT. Translating gives CASSPRQGDSTDTQYF.

This clone was observed a handful of times. The chain recombines TRBV14 with TRBJ1-1; possibly TRBD1 for D (6 bases). V lost 5 bases to trimming and J lost 5 bases, with 21 bases between them. The CDR3 extends over 16 amino acids. Germline CDR1 reads SGHDN; CDR2 reads FVKESK. The CDR3 nucleotides are TGTGCCAGCAGCTCCCCCGGGGGGGCGGCGGAGACTGAAGCTTTCTTT. Its translation: CASSSPGGAAETEAFF.

The CDR3 sequence: CATRDSSNEKLFF. As DNA, the CDR3 is TGTGCCACCCGAGACAGTTCTAATGAAAAACTGTTTTTT. This chain connects TRBV15 to TRBJ1-4, with D tentatively TRBD1 (5 bases). Germline loops: CDR1 LNHNV, CDR2 YYDKDF (reference sequence). The V and J ends lost 8 bases and 3 bases respectively, with 10 bases between them. The CDR3 runs 13 residues.

This chain links TRBV6-1 with TRBJ1-2; D call uncertain. CDR1 and CDR2 (germline): MNHNS, SASEGT. The CDR3 spans 16 residues. The germline V and J ends were trimmed by 2 bases and 8 bases, with 21 bases remaining between them. CDR3 nucleotides: TGTGCCAGCAGTGAACCGTCTGGGGTCGGAGCACTCGGCTACACCTTC. Protein sequence: CASSEPSGVGALGYTF.

This clone was counted a few times. This chain joins TRBV7-2 and TRBJ2-7, with D possibly being TRBD2 (6 bases). This CDR3 spans 16 amino acids. Per the germline V gene, CDR1 is SGHTA and CDR2 is FQGNSA. V lost 5 bases and J lost 4, with 21 bases in between. CDR3 sequence: CASSPALDGSSYEQYF. As DNA, the CDR3 is TGTGCCAGCAGCCCCGCCCTTGACGGGAGTAGTTACGAGCAGTACTTC.

The V call is TRBV2, the J call TRBJ2-1; the match to TRBD2 covers 11 bases. V lost 7 bases and J lost 6; bases outside the gene matches: 14. This CDR3 comprises 17 residues. The germline CDR1 and CDR2 sequences are SNHLY and FYNNEI. The CDR3 DNA is TGTGCCAGCATATGGGAACTAGCGGGAGTTCGGGGCAATGAGCAGTTCTTC. This gives the protein CASIWELAGVRGNEQFF.